The T cell receptor beta chain under discussion was sequenced for a study of early T cells in non-severe SARS-CoV-2 infection (dated by TCRdb to the early 2020s). In the study overall: Bulk RNA from unsorted whole blood was used for TCR sequencing, so alpha and beta chains could not be paired.

The study was a case-control design nested within a healthcare worker cohort in London, UK, with weekly nasopharyngeal swab PCR tests and blood sampling. Healthcare workers were recruited between 23 and 31 March 2020, during the week of the UK lockdown, and were followed weekly for up to 16 weeks. The paper's findings and limits, for the study overall: Matching against VDJdb was skewed toward anti-spike CD8 responses, likely underestimated virus-specific expansions, and missed private and CD4 specificities.

This clonotype has only a few counts. Its antigen specificity is not known. No clone much larger than this one lies a single base away; base qualities are absent. From cysteine to phenylalanine, the CDR3 is 12 amino acids long. Only CDR3 DNA remains: 36 bases, in frame from the first base. As encoded in the germline V gene, CDR1 is SGHTA while CDR2 is FQGNSA. V is reduced by 6 bases and J by 5 bases, leaving a spacing of 10 bases between them. The protocol used for the library was 5' RACE. Sequenced using a NextSeq 500. Unique molecular identifiers were attached to individual cDNA molecules in the TCR library protocol so that sequencing error and PCR bias could be corrected. TCR alpha and beta chains were both sequenced, and the abundances of alpha and beta sequences in each sample were closely correlated with each other. In the paper's pipeline: V gene, J gene and CDR3 annotation of TCR sequences was performed with Decombinator V4. TCRs were defined as expanded if a significant change between any two time points was detected under a Poisson model with p below 0.0001. TCR abundances were normalised to the total number of TCRs sequenced in each sample and reported as counts per million. MAIT TCRs were defined by TRAV1-2 paired with TRAJ12, TRAJ20 or TRAJ33, and iNKT TCRs by TRAV10 paired with TRAJ18. A search of VDJdb, accessed on 1 November 2021, was run for TCRs annotated to CMV, EBV and SARS-CoV-2, with TCRs annotated for multiple antigens excluded. The public sequencing data were trimmed at Q25 with fastp and processed into clonotypes with MiXCR by TCRdb, which kept only in-frame beta chains. Each CDR3 protein appears once, grouped with its most common genes and DNA. In this record, the V and J calls reflect TCRdb's handling and not the investigators' own analysis. Within this sample are 75,000 to 90,000 distinct CDR3 sequences, with about 15% of them counted one time only. The leading ten clones occupy 5.5% of the sample.

This receptor chain uses TRBV7-2 and TRBJ1-1, with the D gene too uncertain to name. This sequence was found in an adult who was a healthcare worker with PCR-confirmed SARS-CoV-2 infection or an uninfected control (not recorded which). Material: whole blood. The CDR3 protein: CASRRRRTEAFF. The base sequence is TGTGCCAGCAGACGCCGTCGTACTGAAGCTTTCTTT.